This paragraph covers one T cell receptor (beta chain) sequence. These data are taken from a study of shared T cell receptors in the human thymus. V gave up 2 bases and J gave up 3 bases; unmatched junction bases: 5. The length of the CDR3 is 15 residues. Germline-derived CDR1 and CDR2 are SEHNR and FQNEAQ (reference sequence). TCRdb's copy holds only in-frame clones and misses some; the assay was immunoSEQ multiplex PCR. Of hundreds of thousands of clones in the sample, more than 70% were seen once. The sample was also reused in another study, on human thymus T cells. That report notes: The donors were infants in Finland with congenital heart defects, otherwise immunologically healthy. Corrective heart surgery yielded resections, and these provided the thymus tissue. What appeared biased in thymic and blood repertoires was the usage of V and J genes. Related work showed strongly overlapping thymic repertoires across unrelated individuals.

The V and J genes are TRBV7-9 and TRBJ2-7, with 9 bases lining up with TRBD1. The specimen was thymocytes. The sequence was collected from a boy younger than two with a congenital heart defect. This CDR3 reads CASSLYGQGNYEQYF. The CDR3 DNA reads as TGTGCCAGCAGCTTATATGGACAGGGGAACTACGAGCAGTACTTC.